Described below is a single TCR beta chain sequence and its context. Its antigen is not identified. The sample originates from a study of cytomegalovirus exposure and HLA in healthy donors. In the study overall: Approximately 190 million T cells yielded 110 million or so unique TCR beta sequences in earlier analysis.

Germline lookup yields CDR1 SGHDT and CDR2 YYEEEE. This CDR3 has 14 amino acids. V lost 2 bases, J lost 10 bases, and 17 bases lay in between. The PCR used 60 Vbeta and 13 Jbeta primers. Data came from immunoSEQ multiplex PCR; TCRdb stores just in-frame clones and leaves some out. The sample lists more than 150,000 clones, about four fifths occurring once. Study-wide results and limits: When presence/absence was analysed, sequencing depth was taken to be roughly uniform across donors.

Sample: PBMCs. The source of this sequence is a woman under 40 in good health and CMV-seropositive. The rearrangement joins TRBV5-6 to TRBJ2-3; unclear D gene. This CDR3 is CASSLETLLDAQYF. Here the CDR3 DNA reads TGTGCCAGCAGCTTAGAGACACTCCTCGATGCGCAGTATTTT.